This paragraph reports one T cell receptor beta chain. Its antigen is still unknown. Run at survey level, the immunoSEQ assay was version v3.0. Produced via immunoSEQ multiplex PCR; TCRdb's table is partial and in-frame only. The repertoire holds 25,000 to 35,000 clones, with roughly 84% as singletons. The data derive from a study of long-term antiretroviral therapy in people with HIV. Study findings and constraints: Blood draws took place between the mid-2000s and the late 2010s and possibly involved older ART regimens.

The CDR3 is 16 amino acids. In germline, CDR1 is MNHNY, CDR2 SVGAGI (reference sequence). The trim removed 5 bases at V and 2 bases at J, leaving 8 bases unmatched. Sequences were derived from unsorted PBMCs, sampled nearly 2.9 years after starting antiretroviral therapy. This clonotype was sampled from a young man with HIV. The chain uses TRBV6-6 and TRBJ1-5, with 8 bases fitting TRBD1. The CDR3 DNA reads TGTGCCAGCAGTCAACCAGGGGGCGCTGGCAATCAGCCCCAGCATTTT. Protein: CASSQPGGAGNQPQHF.